This T cell receptor (beta chain) derives from a study of immune characterization of retroperitoneal liposarcoma. The CDR3 loop spans 14 amino acids. V was trimmed by 7 bases and J by 2 bases, leaving 13 bases between them. The germline CDR1 and CDR2 sequences are MNHNS and SASEGT. In TCRdb, the PCR reads were re-called with MiXCR into one record per CDR3 protein. The sample holds around 11,000 distinct CDR3 sequences; around a quarter are singletons and the top ten take approximately 8.8%. The chain couples TRBV6-1 to TRBJ2-3; D may be TRBD2 (6 bases). What was sequenced was tumor tissue. This TCR came from a male donor with retroperitoneal liposarcoma. CDR3 DNA sequence: TGTGCCAGCACCCTACGCGGGGCCACAGATACGCAGTATTTT. Protein product: CASTLRGATDTQYF.